The 27 T cell receptor beta chains listed next were all sequenced from one sample in a study of control samples from healthy donors and cancer patients. The repertoire was sequenced with immunoSEQ multiplex PCR; TCRdb's copy has only in-frame clones and lacks some. The profile shows just over 80,000 clones, 85% to 95% of them singletons. The sequenced sample consisted of blood. These receptors all come from a woman aged 18-29 years in good health.

The chain links TRBV7-2 to TRBJ2-1; 15 bases are shared with TRBD2. This CDR3 region has 16 residues. Germline V gene lookup returns CDR1 SGHTA and CDR2 FQGNSA. After removal of 5 bases from V and 7 bases from J, the junction contained 6 bases not matched to a gene. The CDR3 DNA reads TGTGCCAGCAGCATCCTCGGGACTAGCGGGAGGAATGAGCAGTTCTTC. The encoded protein is CASSILGTSGRNEQFF.

V and J are TRBV5-4 and TRBJ2-1; D call uncertain. CDR3 size: 14 residues. V lost 2 bases to trimming and J lost 6 bases, with 12 bases between them. Germline CDR1 reads SGHNT; CDR2 reads YYREEE (reference sequence). This CDR3 reads CASSFPRAGNEQFF. In nucleotides, the CDR3 is TGTGCCAGCAGCTTCCCCCGAGCTGGCAATGAGCAGTTCTTC.

This chain links TRBV29-1 with TRBJ2-1; D is ambiguous. The V gene's germline CDR1 is SQVTM and CDR2 ANQGSEA. Trimming pared 3 bases from V and 8 bases from J, leaving 11 bases between. The CDR3 covers 12 residues. CDR3 amino acids: CSVEVRRYEQFF. The CDR3 bases are TGCAGCGTTGAGGTTAGACGGTATGAGCAGTTCTTC.

DNA for the CDR3: TGTGCCAGCAGCTTAGGGGCACGGGGTTGGCAAGAGACCCAGTACTTC. Translation gives CASSLGARGWQETQYF. The chain uses TRBV11-2 and TRBJ2-5; D is possibly TRBD2 (5 bases). Germline assignment: CDR1 SGHAT and CDR2 FQNNGV. The CDR3 covers 16 residues. Trimming removed 1 base from V and 2 bases from J, with 14 bases in between.

The chain joins TRBV7-9 to TRBJ1-1; TRBD1 is a possible D gene (5 bases). With 0 bases removed from V and 1 base from J, the gap between germline ends came to 9 bases. This CDR3 spans 15 amino acids. Germline CDR1 SEHNR, CDR2 FQNEAQ (reference sequence). As DNA, the CDR3 is TGTGCCAGCAGCTTAGCAGGGGTGGGGAACACTGAAGCTTTCTTT. Protein sequence: CASSLAGVGNTEAFF. The whole variable domain, remainder taken from reference TRBV7-9 and TRBJ1-1, is DTGVSQNPRHKITKRGQNVTFRCDPISEHNRLYWYRQTLGQGPEFLTYFQNEAQLEKSRLLSDRFSAERPKGSFSTLEIQRTEQGDSAMYLCASSLAGVGNTEAFFGQGTRLTVV.

The J gene is TRBJ2-1, the V gene TRBV12-3 or TRBV12-4; D could derive from TRBD1 or TRBD2 (5 bases each). V was pared by 5 bases and J by 6 bases, with 11 bases between. The CDR3 is 13 residues long. The CDR3 DNA is TGTGCCAGCAGTCCGGGGCGCCGCAATGAGCAGTTCTTC. Protein product: CASSPGRRNEQFF.

J is TRBJ2-7 and V is TRBV6-6, with unresolved D. Germline CDR1 MNHNY, CDR2 SVGAGI (reference sequence). The CDR3 length is 13 residues. The V gene lost 2 bases and the J gene lost 6 bases, with 11 bases spanning the gap. The CDR3 sequence is CASSYVSGAEQYF. CDR3 coding DNA: TGTGCCAGCAGTTACGTCTCAGGAGCCGAGCAGTACTTC.

V and J are TRBV5-6 and TRBJ1-5, with D perhaps TRBD1 (6 bases). V was trimmed by 6 bases and J by 0 bases, leaving 13 bases between them. The CDR3 is 15 amino acids. From germline, CDR1 is SGHDT and CDR2 YYEEEE. The CDR3 region has the DNA TGTGCCAGCACCGAACAGGGAGTTAGCAATCAGCCCCAGCATTTT. Its protein is CASTEQGVSNQPQHF.

This chain links TRBV7-8 with TRBJ1-4; TRBD1 might be the D (6 bases). Germline V gives CDR1 SGHVS, CDR2 FQNEAQ. V dropped 3 bases and J dropped 5 bases, with 10 bases sitting between them. CDR3 size: 14 residues. The CDR3 nucleotides read TGTGCCAGCAGCTTCGGACAGCCGAATGAAAAACTGTTTTTT. It codes for CASSFGQPNEKLFF.

V gene TRBV11-3 combines with J gene TRBJ1-1, with TRBD1 identical over 7 bases. The germline V gene has CDR1 SGHNT and CDR2 YENEEA. V lost 0 bases, J lost 6 bases, and 7 bases stayed unmatched. CDR3 length: 15 amino acids. The CDR3 coding sequence is TGTGCCAGCAGCTTAGACAGGGGGGGGCAGGCTGAAGCTTTCTTT. It encodes CASSLDRGGQAEAFF.

Comment on this clone: Other nucleotide sequences in the sample specify the same CDR3. The chain uses TRBV28 and TRBJ2-7; D gene uncertain. CDR3 length: 12 residues. The germline V gene encodes CDR1 MDHEN and CDR2 SYDVKM. V lost 6 bases, J lost 0 bases, and 6 bases lay in between. CDR3 DNA sequence: TGTGCCAGCAGCTTGAGCTCCTACGAGCAGTACTTC. Translating gives CASSLSSYEQYF.

The chain carries TRBV29-1 and TRBJ2-1, with D perhaps matching TRBD1 or TRBD2 (6 bases each). Deletions cut 6 bases from V and 15 bases from J, with 21 bases between. CDR3 size: 12 residues. Germline V CDR1 and CDR2: SQVTM, ANQGSEA. The CDR3 sequence is CSVQEGDGRRFF. The CDR3 nucleotides read TGCAGCGTGCAGGAGGGGGACGGACGGCGGTTCTTC.

The J gene is TRBJ2-1, the V gene TRBV9, with TRBD2 matching over 10 bases. The V segment lost 4 bases and the J segment 4 bases; nucleotides outside the gene matches: 8. Germline-derived CDR1 and CDR2 are SGDLS and YYNGEE. The CDR3 is 16 amino acids. In DNA form, the CDR3 reads TGTGCCAGCAGCCTTAAGGGACTAGCGAGTTACAATGAGCAGTTCTTC. Protein sequence: CASSLKGLASYNEQFF.

The chain recombines TRBV5-8 with TRBJ1-2; weak D call: TRBD1 (5 bases). CDR3 length equals 14 residues. CDR1 SGHTS and CDR2 YDEGEE come from the germline V gene. The V gene lost 6 bases and the J gene lost 3 bases, with 15 bases spanning the gap. CDR3 sequence: CASTLQGIDYGYTF. CDR3 nucleotides: TGTGCCAGCACCCTCCAGGGAATTGACTATGGCTACACCTTC.

DNA of the CDR3: TGTGCCAGCAGGGTAGCGGGGGGGCCGGGTGAGCAGTTCTTC. Translation gives CASRVAGGPGEQFF. The chain combines TRBV6-5 with TRBJ2-1, with TRBD2 matching over 11 bases. CDR1 is MNHEY, CDR2 SVGAGI, per germline. V trimming: 6 bases; J trimming: 9 bases; junction bases outside the gene matches: 7. The CDR3 is 14 residues long.

The V and J genes are TRBV4-1 and TRBJ2-7, with 7 positions matching TRBD1. V trimming: 0 bases; J trimming: 4 bases; junction bases outside the gene matches: 9. The CDR3 covers 16 residues. Germline-derived CDR1 and CDR2 are MGHRA and YSYEKL. CDR3 nucleotide sequence: TGCGCCAGCAGCCAAGAGTCCAGGCAGGGGGTGTACGAGCAGTACTTC. It translates to CASSQESRQGVYEQYF.

This chain connects TRBV5-4 to TRBJ2-2; TRBD2 matches 11 bases. CDR3 size: 15 residues. Germline trimming cut 0 bases from V and 6 bases from J; bases unmatched to any gene: 1. Germline V CDR1 and CDR2: SGHNT, YYREEE (reference sequence). CDR3 region: CASSLALAGAGELFF. The DNA of the CDR3 is TGTGCCAGCAGCTTGGCACTAGCGGGAGCCGGGGAGCTGTTTTTT.

The V call is TRBV28, the J call TRBJ1-2; TRBD1 might be the D (6 bases). Germline CDR1 is MDHEN and CDR2 is SYDVKM. Trimming left V 6 bases short and J 4 bases short, with 15 bases between. This CDR3 comprises 14 residues. The CDR3 DNA reads TGTGCCAGCAGGGGGCGTGGGGGCACCTATGGCTACACCTTC. Protein: CASRGRGGTYGYTF.

This clone was recorded only once. The chain carries TRBV28 and TRBJ1-5, with D tentatively TRBD1 (6 bases). The V end lost 4 bases, the J end lost 4 bases, and 11 bases lay between the germline ends. The germline CDR1 and CDR2 sequences are MDHEN and SYDVKM. The CDR3 has 14 amino acids. The CDR3, as DNA: TGTGCCAGCAGTTACCTACAGGGAAATCAGCCCCAGCATTTT. This translates into CASSYLQGNQPQHF.

The rearrangement joins TRBV28 to TRBJ1-1; maybe TRBD1 (5 bases). Germline CDR1 and CDR2: MDHEN and SYDVKM. Trimming cost V 7 bases and J 0 bases, with 18 bases left between them. The CDR3 has 16 residues. The CDR3 nucleotides read TGTGCCAGCAAAGGAGGTGGGGGAATCATGAACACTGAAGCTTTCTTT. It is translated as CASKGGGGIMNTEAFF. Based on the CDR3 plus reference TRBV28 and TRBJ1-1, the full variable domain is DVKVTQSSRYLVKRTGEKVFLECVQDMDHENMFWYRQDPGLGLRLIYFSYDVKMKEKGDIPEGYSVSREKKERFSLILESASTNQTSMYLCASKGGGGIMNTEAFFGQGTRLTVV.

This clone came up a few times. V and J are TRBV7-2 and TRBJ2-5; D might be TRBD1 (7 bases). The V gene's germline CDR1 is SGHTA and CDR2 FQGNSA. The germline V and J ends were trimmed by 5 bases and 4 bases, with 8 bases remaining between them. This CDR3 has 12 amino acids. The CDR3 is CASSQGGETQYF. DNA of the CDR3: TGTGCCAGCAGCCAGGGGGGAGAGACCCAGTACTTC.

J is TRBJ2-2 and V is TRBV5-4; TRBD2 matches at 7 bases. Per germline, CDR1 SGHNT and CDR2 YYREEE (reference sequence). The CDR3 loop spans 14 amino acids. The V segment lost 4 bases and the J segment 4 bases; nucleotides outside the gene matches: 4. The CDR3 DNA sequence: TGTGCCAGCAGCGGACTAGTCCGCACCGGGGAGCTGTTTTTT. This sequence encodes CASSGLVRTGELFF.

This clone appeared a single time. The rearrangement links TRBV27 to TRBJ2-3, with D possibly matching TRBD1 (6 bases). Germline CDR1 MNHEY, CDR2 SMNVEV (reference sequence). This CDR3 spans 12 amino acids. V was pared by 8 bases and J by 4 bases, with 10 bases between. In nucleotides, the CDR3 is TGTGCCAGCCGTACAGGGTCAGATACGCAGTATTTT. Translation gives CASRTGSDTQYF.

J is TRBJ2-2 and V is TRBV27, with 8 positions matching TRBD1. This CDR3 spans 15 amino acids. After removal of 5 bases from V and 7 bases from J, the junction contained 9 bases not matched to a gene. The germline V gene encodes CDR1 MNHEY and CDR2 SMNVEV (reference sequence). As DNA, the CDR3 is TGTGCCAGCAGTCCACCCCAGGGGACAGGCGGGGAGCTGTTTTTT. Amino acid sequence: CASSPPQGTGGELFF.

This sequence joins TRBV11-1 and TRBJ2-3; D uncertain. The CDR3 covers 12 residues. V lost 6 bases to trimming and J lost 5 bases, with 9 bases between them. Germline V gene lookup returns CDR1 SGHAT and CDR2 FQDESV (reference sequence). CDR3 nucleotides: TGTGCCAGCAGGTACTTAGAAGATACGCAGTATTTT. Translating gives CASRYLEDTQYF.

This chain joins TRBV19 and TRBJ1-1; D gene ambiguous. Trimming took 7 bases from V and 1 from J, leaving 10 bases between them. CDR3 length: 13 residues. Germline V gives CDR1 LNHDA, CDR2 SQIVND (reference sequence). The CDR3, as DNA: TGTGCCAGTACTTGGCAGAGGAACACTGAAGCTTTCTTT. It encodes CASTWQRNTEAFF. Based on the CDR3 plus reference TRBV19 and TRBJ1-1, the full variable domain is DGGITQSPKYLFRKEGQNVTLSCEQNLNHDAMYWYRQDPGQGLRLIYYSQIVNDFQKGDIAEGYSVSREKKESFPLTVTSAQKNPTAFYLCASTWQRNTEAFFGQGTRLTVV.

The chain joins TRBV28 to TRBJ2-3; the match to TRBD1 covers 10 bases. V lost 6 bases to trimming and J lost 0 bases; unmatched junction nucleotides: 21. Germline lookup yields CDR1 MDHEN and CDR2 SYDVKM. This CDR3 has 21 amino acids. CDR3 protein: CASSRILRDRGYIRSTDTQYF. In DNA, the CDR3 is TGTGCCAGCAGCCGAATCCTCAGGGACAGGGGTTACATTCGGAGCACAGATACGCAGTATTTT.